These 3 T cell receptor beta chains were all obtained from the same sample, sequenced in a study of blood T cell repertoires in COVID-19. The data were produced by immunoSEQ multiplex PCR, yet TCRdb's version contains in-frame clones alone and is incomplete. This table has about 240,000 clones, roughly 89% appearing once. Sequenced sample: PBMCs or T cells enriched from blood (not recorded which). These receptor sequences come from a woman in her twenties or thirties with acute COVID-19.

The chain joins TRBV12-5 to TRBJ2-2, with 9 positions matching TRBD1. Germline V CDR1 and CDR2: LGHNT, FRNRAP. The CDR3 has 18 amino acids. Germline trimming cut 0 bases from V and 0 bases from J; bases unmatched to any gene: 5. The CDR3 DNA follows: TGTGCTAGTGGTTTGGTACCACGGGACAGGGCGAACACCGGGGAGCTGTTTTTT. Translated, it gives CASGLVPRDRANTGELFF.

This chain uses TRBV3-1 (or the pseudogene TRBV3-2) with TRBJ2-1; TRBD2 is a possible D gene (7 bases). CDR3 length: 16 amino acids. Germline assignment: CDR1 LGHDT and CDR2 YNNKEL (reference sequence). The V end was cut by 2 bases, the J end by 4 bases, with 15 bases between. CDR3 DNA: TGTGCCAGCAGCCAATCGTTGGGGGGGCGATACAATGAGCAGTTCTTC. It codes for CASSQSLGGRYNEQFF.

V gene TRBV19 combines with J gene TRBJ2-2; D uncertain. CDR1 is LNHDA, CDR2 SQIVND, per germline (reference sequence). V shed 7 bases and J shed 2 bases, with 11 bases lying between them. The CDR3 totals 14 residues. The CDR3 DNA sequence: TGTGCCAGTAACGCCCCAGTCAACACCGGGGAGCTGTTTTTT. Translation gives CASNAPVNTGELFF.